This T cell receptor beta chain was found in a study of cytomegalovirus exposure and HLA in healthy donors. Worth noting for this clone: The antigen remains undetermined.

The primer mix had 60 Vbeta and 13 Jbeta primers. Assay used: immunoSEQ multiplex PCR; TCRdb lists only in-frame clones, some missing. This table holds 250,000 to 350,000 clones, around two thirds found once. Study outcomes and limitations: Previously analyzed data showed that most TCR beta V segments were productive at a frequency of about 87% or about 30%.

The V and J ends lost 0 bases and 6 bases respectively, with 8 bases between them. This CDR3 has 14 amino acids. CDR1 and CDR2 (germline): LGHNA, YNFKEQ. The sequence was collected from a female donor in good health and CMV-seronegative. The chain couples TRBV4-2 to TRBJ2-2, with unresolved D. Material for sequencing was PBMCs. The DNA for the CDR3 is TGTGCCAGCAGCCAAGAAGTCCTAGCCGGGGAGCTGTTTTTT. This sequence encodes CASSQEVLAGELFF.